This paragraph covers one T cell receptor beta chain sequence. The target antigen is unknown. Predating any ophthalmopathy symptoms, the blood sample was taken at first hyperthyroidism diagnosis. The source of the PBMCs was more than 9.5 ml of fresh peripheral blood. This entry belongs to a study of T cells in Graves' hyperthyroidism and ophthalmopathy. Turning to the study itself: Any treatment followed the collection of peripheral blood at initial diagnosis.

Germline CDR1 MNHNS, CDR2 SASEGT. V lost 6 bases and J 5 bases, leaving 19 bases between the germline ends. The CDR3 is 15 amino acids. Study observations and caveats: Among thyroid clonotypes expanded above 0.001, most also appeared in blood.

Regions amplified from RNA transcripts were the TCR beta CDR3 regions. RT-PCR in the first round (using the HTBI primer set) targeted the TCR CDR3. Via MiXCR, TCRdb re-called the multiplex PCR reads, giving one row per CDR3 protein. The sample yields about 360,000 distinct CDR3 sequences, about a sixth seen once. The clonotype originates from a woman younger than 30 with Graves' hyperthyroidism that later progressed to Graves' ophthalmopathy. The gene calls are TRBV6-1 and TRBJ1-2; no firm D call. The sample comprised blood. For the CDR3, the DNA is TGTGCCAGCAGATCGTCGGGGTTGGCAGCGTATGGCTACACCTTC. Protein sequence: CASRSSGLAAYGYTF.